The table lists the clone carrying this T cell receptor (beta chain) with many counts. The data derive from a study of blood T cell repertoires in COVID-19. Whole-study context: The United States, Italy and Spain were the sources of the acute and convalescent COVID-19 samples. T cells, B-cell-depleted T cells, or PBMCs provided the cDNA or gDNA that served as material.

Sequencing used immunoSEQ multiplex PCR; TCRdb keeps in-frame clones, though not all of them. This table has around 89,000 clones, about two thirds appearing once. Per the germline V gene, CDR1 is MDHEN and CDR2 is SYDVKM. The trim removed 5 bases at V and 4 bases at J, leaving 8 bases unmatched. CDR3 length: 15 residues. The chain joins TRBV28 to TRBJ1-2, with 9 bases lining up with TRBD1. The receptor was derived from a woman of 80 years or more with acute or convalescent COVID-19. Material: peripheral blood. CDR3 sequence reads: CASSGGQGHLYGYTF. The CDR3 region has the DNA TGTGCCAGCAGTGGGGGACAGGGTCATCTCTATGGCTACACCTTC.